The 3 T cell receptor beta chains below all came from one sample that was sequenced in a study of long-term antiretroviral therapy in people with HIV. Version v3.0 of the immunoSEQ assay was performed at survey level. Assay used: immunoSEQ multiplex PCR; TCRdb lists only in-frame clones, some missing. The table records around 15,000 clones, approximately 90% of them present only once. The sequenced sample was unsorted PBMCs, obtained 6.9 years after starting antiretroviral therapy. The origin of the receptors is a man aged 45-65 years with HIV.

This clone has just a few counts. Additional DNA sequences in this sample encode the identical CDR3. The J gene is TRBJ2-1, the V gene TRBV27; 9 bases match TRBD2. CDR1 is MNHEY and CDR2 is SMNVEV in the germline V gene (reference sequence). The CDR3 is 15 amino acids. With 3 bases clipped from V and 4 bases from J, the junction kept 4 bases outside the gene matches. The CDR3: CASSFPSGRYNEQFF. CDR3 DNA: TGTGCCAGCAGTTTCCCCAGCGGGAGGTACAATGAGCAGTTCTTC.

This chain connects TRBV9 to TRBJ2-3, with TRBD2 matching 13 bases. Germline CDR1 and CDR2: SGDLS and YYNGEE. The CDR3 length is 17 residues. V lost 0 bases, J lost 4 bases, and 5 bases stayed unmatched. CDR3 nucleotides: TGTGCCAGCAGCGTAGTACGACTAGCGGGAGGAGCAGATACGCAGTATTTT. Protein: CASSVVRLAGGADTQYF. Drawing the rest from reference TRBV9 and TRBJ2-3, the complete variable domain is DSGVTQTPKHLITATGQRVTLRCSPRSGDLSVYWYQQSLDQGLQFLIQYYNGEERAKGNILERFSAQQFPDLHSELNLSSLELGDSALYFCASSVVRLAGGADTQYFGPGTRLTVL.

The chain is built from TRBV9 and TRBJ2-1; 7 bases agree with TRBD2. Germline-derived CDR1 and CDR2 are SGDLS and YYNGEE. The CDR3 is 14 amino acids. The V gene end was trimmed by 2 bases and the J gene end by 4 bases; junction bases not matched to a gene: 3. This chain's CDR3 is CASSVSGEYNEQFF. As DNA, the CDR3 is TGTGCCAGCAGCGTGAGCGGGGAGTACAATGAGCAGTTCTTC.